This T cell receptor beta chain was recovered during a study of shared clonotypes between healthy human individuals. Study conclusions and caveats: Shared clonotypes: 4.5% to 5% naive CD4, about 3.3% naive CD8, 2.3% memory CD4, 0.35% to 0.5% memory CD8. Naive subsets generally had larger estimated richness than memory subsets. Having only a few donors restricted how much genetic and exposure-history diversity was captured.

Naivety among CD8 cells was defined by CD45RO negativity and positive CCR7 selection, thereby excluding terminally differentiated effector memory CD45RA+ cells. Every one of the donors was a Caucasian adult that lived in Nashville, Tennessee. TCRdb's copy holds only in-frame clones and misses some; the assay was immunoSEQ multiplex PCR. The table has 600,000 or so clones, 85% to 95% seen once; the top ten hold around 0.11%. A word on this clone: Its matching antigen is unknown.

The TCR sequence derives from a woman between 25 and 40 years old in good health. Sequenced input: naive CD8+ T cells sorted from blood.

For the CDR3, the DNA is TGTGCCAGCAGTTTAGCGACAGGAGCTGGGGCCAACGTCCTGACTTTC. Translation: CASSLATGAGANVLTF. The chain combines TRBV27 with TRBJ2-6; a weak D match, TRBD1 (6 bases). Per germline, CDR1 MNHEY and CDR2 SMNVEV (reference sequence). The CDR3 has 16 residues. V was trimmed by 2 bases and J by 2 bases, leaving 10 bases between them. Supplemented by reference TRBV27 and TRBJ2-6, the full variable domain reads EAQVTQNPRYLITVTGKKLTVTCSQNMNHEYMSWYRQDPGLGLRQIYYSMNVEVTDKGDVPEGYKVSRKEKRNFPLILESPSPNQTSLYFCASSLATGAGANVLTFGAGSRLTVL.